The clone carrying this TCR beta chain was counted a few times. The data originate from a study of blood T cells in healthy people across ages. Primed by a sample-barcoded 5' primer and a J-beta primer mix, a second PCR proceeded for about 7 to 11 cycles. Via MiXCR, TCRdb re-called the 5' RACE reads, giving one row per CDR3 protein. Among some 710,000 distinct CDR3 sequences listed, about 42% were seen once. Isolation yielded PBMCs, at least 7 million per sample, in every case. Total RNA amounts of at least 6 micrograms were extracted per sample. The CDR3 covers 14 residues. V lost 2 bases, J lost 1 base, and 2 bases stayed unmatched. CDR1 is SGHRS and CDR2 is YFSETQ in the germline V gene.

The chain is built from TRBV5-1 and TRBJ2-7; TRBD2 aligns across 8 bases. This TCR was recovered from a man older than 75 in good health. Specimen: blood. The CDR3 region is CASSFGGESYEQYF. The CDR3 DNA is TGCGCCAGCAGCTTCGGGGGGGAGTCCTACGAGCAGTACTTC.